These T cell receptor beta chains were read from a single sample in a study of OX40 agonist ivuxolimab in advanced cancers. TCRdb's copy holds only in-frame clones and misses some; the assay was immunoSEQ multiplex PCR. The sample shows around 68,000 clones, around 93% of them seen only once. This material consisted of CD4+ or CD8+ T cells sorted from blood, taken in a trial of the OX40 agonist ivuxolimab. Receptor source: an adult with an advanced solid tumor such as melanoma, head and neck, liver or kidney cancer. Both conserved end residues are trimmed from each CDR3. Fields, in order: clone size, V gene, J gene, CDR3 protein. The size field is filled for only some rows; it gives once, few, many or a size class.

.	TRBV5-8	TRBJ2-1	ASRGGYYNEQF
few	TRBV30	TRBJ2-2	AWTPGYTGELF
.	TRBV19	TRBJ2-7	ATLDLARPYEQY
.	TRBV5-1	TRBJ2-5	ASSLVGLAGRETQY
.	TRBV11-2	TRBJ2-3	ASSLGASGGTDTQY
.	TRBV5-1	TRBJ2-5	ASSPRGGAEETQY
.	TRBV19	TRBJ2-5	ASRGGLDVQETQY
.	TRBV5-4	TRBJ2-3	ASSFSGGDTQY
.	TRBV6-5	TRBJ1-5	ASSSGNQPQH
.	TRBV6-1	TRBJ2-2	ASSEGAGGSTGELF
.	TRBV19	TRBJ1-1	ASSIREGVGTEAF
.	TRBV4-2	TRBJ2-1	ASSQLGLAGGHEQF
once	TRBV2	TRBJ1-6	ASSEDPQGRNSPLH
.	TRBV19	TRBJ1-5	ASSMEVSNQPQH
.	TRBV19	TRBJ2-3	ASSISGAPDTQY
.	TRBV19	TRBJ2-1	ASRGLAGGDNEQF
once	TRBV5-1	TRBJ2-2	ASSLATGSTGELF
.	TRBV7-2	TRBJ2-5	ASSLQSGIAQETQY
.	TRBV19	TRBJ1-2	ASTQYGDRAYGYT
.	TRBV7-2	TRBJ2-2	ASSSGTGTYRELF
once	TRBV6-6	TRBJ2-3	ASSPQQTSTDTQY
.	TRBV30	TRBJ2-7	AWEGRTYEQY
.	TRBV7-6	TRBJ2-1	ASSKSGGPYNEQF
.	TRBV7-9	TRBJ2-4	ASSSGQGMNIQY
.	TRBV19	TRBJ1-5	ASSSFYRENQPQH
.	TRBV9	TRBJ2-1	ASSVVLSDEQF
few	TRBV19	TRBJ1-2	ASRPVEGMNGYT
.	TRBV9	TRBJ2-3	ASSVRQGQLDTQY
.	TRBV11-3	TRBJ2-6	ASSHEGESSGANVLT
.	TRBV9	TRBJ2-3	ASSVDSVQDTQY
.	TRBV11-2	TRBJ2-7	ASSVYGHYEQY
.	TRBV5-4	TRBJ2-5	ASSLAGRDQETQY
.	TRBV10-3	TRBJ2-3	AIRGQGTTDTQY
.	TRBV7-8	TRBJ2-3	ASSSRRDTTDTQY
.	TRBV19	TRBJ1-4	ASSTNRQGTNEKLF
.	TRBV2	TRBJ2-3	ARTGLAGTDTQY
.	TRBV2	TRBJ2-2	ASSADRGLAGELF
.	TRBV5-1	TRBJ1-1	ASSSQTGFNTEAF
.	TRBV5-1	TRBJ2-3	ASSLGSGGARATDTQY
.	TRBV5-1	TRBJ2-5	ASRSGGNQETQY
.	TRBV7-9	TRBJ2-4	ASSTRQGQNIQY
once	TRBV18	TRBJ1-4	ASSPQGNNEKLF
.	TRBV27	TRBJ2-1	ASSFRQGWSYNEQF